Listed below are T cell receptor beta chains from one sample, sequenced in a study of CD8+ T cells in alopecia areata. Sequencing was performed with immunoSEQ multiplex PCR; in TCRdb, only in-frame clones are kept and a portion is missing. The top ten hold around 20% of the sample, which has approximately 29,000 clones, 65% to 80% seen once. The sample was NKG2D-low CD8+ T cells sorted from blood. These receptors all come from a human donor with alopecia areata. The CDR3 runs from the conserved cysteine through the conserved F or W. The D gene is left open where the match is weak. Only some rows state a clone size, as once, few, many or a class for expanded clones.

v_gene,abundance,j_gene,d_gene,CDR3nt,CDR3aa
TRBV29-1,-,TRBJ2-6,-,TGCAGCGTTTTTCGAGCCAACGTCCTGACTTTC,CSVFRANVLTF
TRBV30,-,TRBJ2-3,TRBD2,TGTGCCTGGAGCGTGGCGGGGGGCTTCACAGATACGCAGTATTTT,CAWSVAGGFTDTQYF
TRBV11-2,-,TRBJ2-1,-,TGTGCCAGCAGCTTATTTCCAGCGAGCTCCTACAATGAGCAGTTCTTC,CASSLFPASSYNEQFF
TRBV14,-,TRBJ2-5,TRBD1,TGTGCCAGCAGCCAGTGGGCCGGGACAGGGGTGTCACAAGAGACCCAGTACTTC,CASSQWAGTGVSQETQYF
TRBV27,once,TRBJ2-1,-,TGTGCCAGCAGTTCCGGTTCGACTGGCTACAATGAGCAGTTCTTC,CASSSGSTGYNEQFF
TRBV29-1,-,TRBJ2-5,-,TGCAGCGTTGTTGTACAAGAGACCCAGTACTTC,CSVVVQETQYF
TRBV5-4,-,TRBJ2-1,-,TGTGCCAGCAGCGAGGCAGGGGGAGGATACAATGAGCAGTTCTTC,CASSEAGGGYNEQFF
TRBV29-1,-,TRBJ2-1,-,TGCAGCGTTACCAGCGTCTCCTACAATGAGCAGTTCTTC,CSVTSVSYNEQFF
TRBV27,-,TRBJ2-5,TRBD2,TGTGCCAGCAGTTTATTTCCAGCGGGAGGCCCCGAGACCCAGTACTTC,CASSLFPAGGPETQYF
TRBV29-1,-,TRBJ2-1,TRBD2,TGCAGCGTTGAAGATCCAGCGGGGGGTCGTCCCTACAATGAGCAGTTCTTC,CSVEDPAGGRPYNEQFF
TRBV13,-,TRBJ2-3,TRBD2,TGTGCCAGCACTGTCGGACTAGCGGGGGGGGATACGCAGTATTTT,CASTVGLAGGDTQYF
TRBV7-8,-,TRBJ1-5,TRBD1,TGTGCCAGCAGCTTAACCCCCACAGGGGATCAGCCCCAGCATTTT,CASSLTPTGDQPQHF
TRBV29-1,-,TRBJ2-7,-,TGCAGCTTCTCGACAGGTTCCTACGAGCAGTACTTC,CSFSTGSYEQYF
TRBV30,few,TRBJ2-7,-,TGTGCCTGGAGAGACAGCACCTACGAGCAGTACTTC,CAWRDSTYEQYF
TRBV9,-,TRBJ2-3,-,TGTGCCAGCAGGTTAATCACAGATACGCAGTATTTT,CASRLITDTQYF
TRBV29-1,-,TRBJ2-5,TRBD2,TGCAGCGTTGAAAAGCTAGCGGAGGAACAAGAGACCCAGTACTTC,CSVEKLAEEQETQYF
TRBV5-8,-,TRBJ2-1,-,TGTGCCAGCAGGATGAGGGGCGGCAATGAGCAGTTCTTC,CASRMRGGNEQFF
TRBV6-1,-,TRBJ2-2,-,TGTGCCAGCAGTGAAGGGGAGGGGGCCGTCGGGGAGCTGTTTTTT,CASSEGEGAVGELFF
TRBV4-1,-,TRBJ1-1,TRBD1,TGCGCCAGCAGCCAACAGGGGGCCGGGATGAACACTGAAGCTTTCTTT,CASSQQGAGMNTEAFF
TRBV4-3,-,TRBJ2-3,-,TGCGCCAGCAGCCAAGGATTGGGAGATTCAGATACGCAGTATTTT,CASSQGLGDSDTQYF
TRBV4-3,-,TRBJ1-5,-,TGCGCCAGCAGCCAAGATCCGGGAGGGATGGGACCCCAGCATTTT,CASSQDPGGMGPQHF
TRBV19,few,TRBJ2-5,TRBD2,TGTGCCAGTAGTACTACCCCGGGGGGAGTGGAGACCCAGTACTTC,CASSTTPGGVETQYF
TRBV28,medium-sized,TRBJ2-3,-,TGTGCCAGCAGGACCTCAGGGGCTGAGACAGATACGCAGTATTTT,CASRTSGAETDTQYF
TRBV29-1,few,TRBJ1-2,-,TGCAGCGTCCGCGGGAATGATGGCTACACCTTC,CSVRGNDGYTF
TRBV29-1,-,TRBJ2-2,-,TGCAGCGTTGATGGCGGGACGAACACCGGGGAGCTGTTTTTT,CSVDGGTNTGELFF
TRBV29-1,few,TRBJ2-2,-,TGCAGCGTCTACACCCCGGAGGGGACCGGGGAGCTGTTTTTT,CSVYTPEGTGELFF
TRBV29-1,-,TRBJ2-3,-,TGCAGCGTTGAAGGGTGGGACGGGGGGCGAGGAGATACGCAGTATTTT,CSVEGWDGGRGDTQYF